The T cell receptor (beta chain) described here comes from a study of blood T cells in healthy people across ages. Study-wide results and limits: Relative to aged donors, long-lived donors carried more naive CD4+ cells and displayed higher diversity.

Isolation yielded PBMCs, at least 6 million per sample, in every case. Then a second PCR, running about 6 to 11 cycles, was carried out with a sample-barcoded 5' primer and a J-beta primer mix. TCRdb independently ran MiXCR on the 5' RACE reads; one entry per CDR3 protein. The sample includes some 1,800,000 distinct CDR3 sequences, roughly two fifths of them seen just once. This clonotype appeared a few times. Its target is unknown. The CDR3 runs to 13 residues. Germline assignment: CDR1 SGHNT and CDR2 YYREEE (reference sequence). Deletions cut 0 bases from V and 4 bases from J, with 6 bases between. This TCR was sampled from a human donor in good health. Sequencing used blood. This chain joins TRBV5-4 and TRBJ2-3; D call uncertain. The CDR3 DNA follows: TGTGCCAGCAGCTTGGATAGTGCAGATACGCAGTATTTT. Its protein product is CASSLDSADTQYF.